Presented here are 9 T cell receptor beta chains from one specimen sequenced in a study of CD8+ T cells in alopecia areata (dated by TCRdb to 2016 to 2019). The sample's time point label, decoded: around 26 weeks on oral tofacitinib. The sample's treatment or condition label is to be understood as: oral pan-JAK inhibitor, 5-10 mg twice daily. The library came from the immunoSEQ multiplex PCR assay. RNA was extracted from all samples and reverse transcribed into cDNA as template for TCR sequencing. Sourced from immuneACCESS, this table was stored by TCRdb with only in-frame sequences that have V and J called. A share of the clones is absent; for the studies checked, an unresolved V gene accounts for under half, and the remainder has no known explanation. The sample table lists about 180,000 clones, around half of them with a count of one. The ten top clones hold 10% to 12% of the sample. This material consisted of CD8+ T cells sorted from blood, taken at week 24, from a patient treated with tofacitinib. Receptor source: a human donor with alopecia areata.

This clone was recorded a few times. The gene calls are TRBV29-1 and TRBJ2-7; D uncertain. With 2 bases removed from V and 3 bases from J, the gap between germline ends came to 11 bases. The CDR3 runs to 13 residues. Germline-derived CDR1 and CDR2 are SQVTM and ANQGSEA. The CDR3 is CSVELVGRYEQYF. The CDR3 DNA follows: TGCAGCGTTGAACTGGTCGGACGCTACGAGCAGTACTTC.

The rearrangement joins TRBV4-1 to TRBJ1-1; the D is unclear. Trimming cost V 0 bases and J 11 bases, with 13 bases left between them. The CDR3 is 13 amino acids. Germline lookup yields CDR1 MGHRA and CDR2 YSYEKL. The CDR3 bases are TGCGCCAGCAGCCAAGAACTTGGTCAGGAGGCTTTCTTT. Encoded protein: CASSQELGQEAFF.

This clone was seen a few times. The gene calls are TRBV5-6 and TRBJ1-2, with a weak D call TRBD1 (5 bases). The CDR3 length is 14 residues. CDR1 is SGHDT and CDR2 is YYEEEE in the germline V gene. Trimming stripped 3 bases from V and 4 bases from J, with 13 bases between. The CDR3: CASSSGTGSYGYTF. The CDR3 nucleotides read TGTGCCAGCAGCTCTGGGACCGGGAGCTATGGCTACACCTTC.

The V call is TRBV25-1, the J call TRBJ1-1; D is perhaps TRBD1 (6 bases). The CDR3 has 14 amino acids. V lost 6 bases, J lost 7 bases, and 18 bases lay in between. Germline values: CDR1 MGHDK, CDR2 SYGVNS. CDR3 sequence: CASSLPGAPIEAFF. For the CDR3, the DNA is TGTGCCAGCAGCCTCCCGGGGGCGCCCATTGAAGCTTTCTTT.

The CDR3 bases are TGTGCCAGCAATAGTGATTCGGGGCTCGACGAGCAGTACTTC. Its protein product is CASNSDSGLDEQYF. This rearrangement joins TRBV9 to TRBJ2-7; D tentatively reads TRBD1 or TRBD2 (5 bases each). This CDR3 region has 14 residues. The germline CDR1 and CDR2 sequences are SGDLS and YYNGEE. V was shortened by 6 bases and J by 5 bases, with 18 bases between the two germline ends.

As for this clone: Different DNA sequences within this sample yield the same CDR3. The chain combines TRBV4-3 with TRBJ2-7; perhaps TRBD2 as D (6 bases). The ends were cut back, 1 base at V and 4 bases at J, with 8 bases in the middle. Germline CDR1 is LGHNA and CDR2 is YSLEER. This CDR3 is 13 amino acids long. DNA of the CDR3: TGCGCCAGCAGCCAAGTCGGGGGTTACGAGCAGTACTTC. Translating gives CASSQVGGYEQYF.

The chain has TRBV19 and TRBJ2-5; no definite D call. Trimming pared 1 base from V and 1 base from J, leaving 4 bases between. Germline CDR1 is LNHDA and CDR2 is SQIVND (reference sequence). CDR3 size: 13 residues. The CDR3 bases are TGTGCCAGTAGTATAGGGCGCCAAGAGACCCAGTACTTC. It is translated as CASSIGRQETQYF.

This chain links TRBV11-2 with TRBJ1-2, with TRBD1 matching over 11 bases. The CDR3 is made up of 18 amino acids. V lost 5 bases, J lost 0 bases, and 11 bases stayed unmatched. Per the germline V gene, CDR1 is SGHAT and CDR2 is FQNNGV. CDR3 sequence reads: CASSGPDRGHRSNYGYTF. The CDR3 nucleotides are TGTGCCAGCAGCGGTCCGGACAGGGGGCACCGCTCTAACTATGGCTACACCTTC.

This clone was counted only a few times. The J gene is TRBJ2-7, the V gene TRBV2; D may be TRBD1 (6 bases). The CDR3 extends over 15 amino acids. The V gene's germline CDR1 is SNHLY and CDR2 FYNNEI. The V and J ends lost 3 bases and 2 bases respectively, with 14 bases between them. The CDR3: CASSDMGDTAYEQYF. The CDR3 DNA reads TGTGCCAGCAGTGATATGGGGGACACTGCCTACGAGCAGTACTTC.